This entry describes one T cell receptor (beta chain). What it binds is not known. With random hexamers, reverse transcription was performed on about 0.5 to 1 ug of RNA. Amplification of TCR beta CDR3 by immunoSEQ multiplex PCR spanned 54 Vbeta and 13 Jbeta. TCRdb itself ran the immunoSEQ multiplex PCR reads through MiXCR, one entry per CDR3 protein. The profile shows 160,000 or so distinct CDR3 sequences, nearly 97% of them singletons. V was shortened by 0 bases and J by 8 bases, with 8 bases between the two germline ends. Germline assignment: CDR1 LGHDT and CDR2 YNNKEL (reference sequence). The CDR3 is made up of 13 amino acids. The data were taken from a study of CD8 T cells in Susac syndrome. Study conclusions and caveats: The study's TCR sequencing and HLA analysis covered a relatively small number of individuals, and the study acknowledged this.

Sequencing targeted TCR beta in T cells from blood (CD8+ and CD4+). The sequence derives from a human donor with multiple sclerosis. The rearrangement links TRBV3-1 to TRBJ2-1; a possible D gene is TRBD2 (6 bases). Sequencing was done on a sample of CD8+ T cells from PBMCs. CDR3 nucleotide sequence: TGTGCCAGCAGCCAAGAACCGGGAGATGAGCAGTTCTTC. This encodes CASSQEPGDEQFF.